These 18 T cell receptor beta chains were all obtained from the same sample, sequenced in a study of blood T cell repertoires in COVID-19. Sequencing used immunoSEQ multiplex PCR; TCRdb keeps in-frame clones, though not all of them. This table has under 200,000 clones, over 70% appearing once. Input material: PBMCs or T cells enriched from blood (not recorded which). The receptors here all came from a woman aged 55-70 years who had recovered from COVID-19.

This clone was counted a few times. The chain carries TRBV7-9 and TRBJ2-7; 8 nucleotides match TRBD1. The CDR3 is made up of 14 amino acids. V was clipped by 2 bases and J by 1 base; unmatched bases: 1. Germline CDR1 and CDR2: SEHNR and FQNEAQ (reference sequence). The CDR3, as DNA: TGTGCCAGCAGCTTACAGGGGGCATCCTACGAGCAGTACTTC. Translation: CASSLQGASYEQYF.

V and J are TRBV10-2 and TRBJ2-2, with TRBD1 identical over 9 bases. CDR3 length: 15 residues. V dropped 7 bases and J dropped 6; count of bases not matched to a gene: 9. The germline CDR1 and CDR2 sequences are WSHSY and SAAADI. Here the CDR3 DNA reads TGCGCCAGCAAAATCGGGACAGGGTTCTCCGGGGAGCTGTTTTTT. This gives the protein CASKIGTGFSGELFF.

The rearrangement links TRBV30 to TRBJ1-5, with D hard to call. Trimming took off 2 bases at V and 3 bases at J, with 8 bases between the two ends. Germline V gene data show CDR1 as GTSNPN and CDR2 as SVGIG (reference sequence). The CDR3 totals 13 residues. The CDR3 nucleotides are TGTGCCTGGAGTCCGCAGGTCAATCAGCCCCAGCATTTT. It yields the protein CAWSPQVNQPQHF.

This clone was found many times. The chain carries TRBV21-1 and TRBJ2-7; the D call TRBD1 from the table was never checked on the DNA. TRBV21-1 represents a pseudogene. This CDR3 spans 11 amino acids. The CDR3 nucleotides are TGTGCCAGGTGGGGCGGCTACGAGCAGTACTTC. Residues: CARWGGYEQYF.

The chain is built from TRBV27 and TRBJ2-7; D gene ambiguous. This CDR3 is 14 amino acids long. Germline CDR1 reads MNHEY; CDR2 reads SMNVEV (reference sequence). Trimming left V 1 base short and J 1 base short, with 8 bases between. The CDR3 DNA sequence: TGTGCCAGCAGTTTATGGGCAGAATCCTACGAGCAGTACTTC. Its translation: CASSLWAESYEQYF.

The chain has TRBV30 and TRBJ1-4; D not certain. Germline V lookup: CDR1 GTSNPN, CDR2 SVGIG (reference sequence). Trimming removed 2 bases from V and 7 bases from J, with 11 bases in between. This CDR3 contains 13 residues. This chain's CDR3 is CAWSPGRSEKLFF. DNA of the CDR3: TGTGCCTGGAGTCCCGGGAGGAGTGAAAAACTGTTTTTT.

The chain links TRBV10-1 to TRBJ2-7, with 9 bases matching TRBD1. The CDR3 has 13 residues. With 7 bases clipped from V and 5 bases from J, the junction kept 6 bases outside the gene matches. Germline-derived CDR1 and CDR2 are WNHNN and SYGVQD (reference sequence). The CDR3 reads CASNSGQGDEQYF. DNA of the CDR3: TGCGCCAGCAACTCGGGACAGGGTGACGAGCAGTACTTC.

This chain links TRBV7-8 with TRBJ1-3; D remains unclear. From germline, CDR1 is SGHVS and CDR2 FQNEAQ. V was trimmed by 5 bases and J by 2 bases, leaving 10 bases between them. The CDR3 is 14 residues long. CDR3: CASSAAGTGNTIYF. CDR3 sequence (DNA): TGTGCCAGCAGCGCAGCGGGGACTGGAAACACCATATATTTT. The whole variable domain, remainder taken from reference TRBV7-8 and TRBJ1-3, is GAGVSQSPRYKVAKRGQDVALRCDPISGHVSLFWYQQALGQGPEFLTYFQNEAQLDKSGLPSDRFFAERPEGSVSTLKIQRTQQEDSAVYLCASSAAGTGNTIYFGEGSWLTVV.

V gene TRBV5-6 combines with J gene TRBJ1-1, with unresolved D. The CDR3 loop spans 15 amino acids. Germline V lookup: CDR1 SGHDT, CDR2 YYEEEE. Trimming shortened V by 6 bases and J by 2 bases, and 17 bases separated the two germline ends. The CDR3 is CASTLRGYENTEAFF. The CDR3 DNA is TGTGCCAGCACCTTACGGGGTTACGAAAACACTGAAGCTTTCTTT. Supplemented by reference TRBV5-6 and TRBJ1-1, the full variable domain reads DAGVTQSPTHLIKTRGQQVTLRCSPKSGHDTVSWYQQALGQGPQFIFQYYEEEERQRGNFPDRFSGHQFPNYSSELNVNALLLGDSALYLCASTLRGYENTEAFFGQGTRLTVV.

The table lists this clone with a few counts. This rearrangement joins TRBV9 to TRBJ2-4; D is possibly TRBD2 (6 bases). Germline CDR1 is SGDLS and CDR2 is YYNGEE. The CDR3 spans 17 residues. V lost 4 bases and J 0 bases, leaving 17 bases between the germline ends. CDR3 nucleotides: TGTGCCAGCAGCCCCACCGCCGGGACTTCAGCCAAAAACATTCAGTACTTC. Protein product: CASSPTAGTSAKNIQYF.

The V gene is TRBV5-1, the J gene TRBJ1-1; 7 positions agree with TRBD1. Trimming at V came to 5 bases and at J to 2 bases, leaving 6 bases not matched to a gene. Germline V gene data show CDR1 as SGHRS and CDR2 as YFSETQ. This CDR3 is 14 amino acids long. CDR3 bases: TGCGCCAGCAGGAAGGAGGGGGCTAACACTGAAGCTTTCTTT. Amino acid sequence: CASRKEGANTEAFF.

The rearrangement links TRBV3-1 (or the pseudogene TRBV3-2) to TRBJ2-7; 9 bases map to TRBD1. The CDR3 has 15 amino acids. Germline CDR1 and CDR2: LGHDT and YNNKEL (reference sequence). V lost 4 bases, J lost 6 bases, and 10 bases stayed unmatched. The DNA of the CDR3 is TGTGCCAGCAGCCGAGGGACAGGGCAGGATACCGAGCAGTACTTC. Translation gives CASSRGTGQDTEQYF.

This clone was seen a single time. This chain uses TRBV3-1 (or the pseudogene TRBV3-2) with TRBJ1-2, with 8 bases lining up with TRBD1. The CDR3 has 14 residues. CDR1 is LGHDT, CDR2 YNNKEL, per germline (reference sequence). V lost 1 base to trimming and J lost 8 bases; unmatched junction nucleotides: 6. The CDR3 DNA reads as TGTGCCAGCAGCCAAGGCAGGGGGCGAGAAGGCTACACCTTC. Its protein is CASSQGRGREGYTF.

V and J are TRBV29-1 and TRBJ1-2; 8 bases agree with TRBD1. CDR1 is SQVTM, CDR2 ANQGSEA, per germline. The CDR3 length is 15 residues. The V and J ends lost 6 bases and 4 bases, in that order; junction bases with no gene match: 13. The CDR3 loop reads CSVFPGQGAGYGYTF. In DNA form, the CDR3 reads TGCAGCGTCTTCCCCGGGCAGGGGGCCGGCTATGGCTACACCTTC. The entire variable domain, with the rest obtained from reference TRBV29-1 and TRBJ1-2, is as follows: SAVISQKPSRDICQRGTSLTIQCQVDSQVTMMFWYRQQPGQSLTLIATANQGSEATYESGFVIDKFPISRPNLTFSTLTVSNMSPEDSSIYLCSVFPGQGAGYGYTFGSGTRLTVV.

The J gene is TRBJ2-1, the V gene TRBV2, with TRBD2 matching over 7 bases. CDR3 length: 15 amino acids. CDR1 is SNHLY, CDR2 FYNNEI, per germline. V was pared by 6 bases and J by 0 bases, with 5 bases of the junction left unmatched. Here the CDR3 DNA reads TGTGCCAGCAGGCCAAGGACTAGCTCCTACAATGAGCAGTTCTTC. Amino acid sequence: CASRPRTSSYNEQFF.

This chain links TRBV5-8 with TRBJ2-1; 7 positions agree with TRBD2. Germline V gene sequence: CDR1 SGHTS, CDR2 YDEGEE. V shed 0 bases, J shed 4 bases, and the junction held 7 bases outside the gene matches. The CDR3 consists of 16 residues. CDR3: CASSLEGTTGYNEQFF. For the CDR3, the DNA is TGTGCCAGCAGCTTGGAGGGGACTACTGGTTACAATGAGCAGTTCTTC.

Concerning this clone: In the same sample, other DNA sequences code for this CDR3. The chain is built from TRBV7-3 and TRBJ1-6; D call uncertain. The V end lost 4 bases, the J end lost 7 bases, and 5 bases lay between the germline ends. The CDR3 loop spans 12 amino acids. CDR1 SGHTA and CDR2 FQGTGA come from the germline V gene. The CDR3 DNA reads TGTGCCAGCAGCTCGGGGAATTCACCCCTCCACTTT. This encodes CASSSGNSPLHF.

This chain joins TRBV3-1 (or the pseudogene TRBV3-2) and TRBJ1-2; TRBD1 agrees at 7 bases. This CDR3 contains 14 residues. CDR1 and CDR2 from the germline V gene are LGHDT and YNNKEL (reference sequence). V was clipped by 4 bases and J by 6 bases; unmatched bases: 8. The CDR3 DNA reads TGTGCCAGCAGCCTGGAGGGGACAGCAGATGGCTACACCTTC. It specifies CASSLEGTADGYTF.